The 25 T cell receptor beta chains below all came from one sample that was sequenced in a study of blood T cell repertoires in COVID-19. Assay: immunoSEQ multiplex PCR; the TCRdb copy retains only in-frame clones and omits some. Among tens of thousands of clones listed, approximately 89% were seen once. Input material: peripheral blood. These receptors were collected from a woman aged 55-69 years with COVID-19, enrolled during active disease.

J is TRBJ2-7 and V is TRBV27; a possible D gene is TRBD1 (7 bases). There are 14 residues in the CDR3. Germline V gene data show CDR1 as MNHEY and CDR2 as SMNVEV (reference sequence). V gave up 5 bases and J gave up 2 bases, with 13 bases separating them. The CDR3 DNA sequence: TGTGCCAGCAGTCCTCAGGGGGGTCCCTACGAGCAGTACTTC. Protein sequence: CASSPQGGPYEQYF.

This chain links TRBV6-5 with TRBJ1-3, with D unresolved. The germline V gene has CDR1 MNHEY and CDR2 SVGAGI. The CDR3 is 15 residues long. Trimming pared 5 bases from V and 9 bases from J, leaving 20 bases between. CDR3 sequence (DNA): TGTGCCAGCAGTCCCCTGGGAGGGAGGGTTATCACCATATATTTT. Translating gives CASSPLGGRVITIYF.

J is TRBJ1-4 and V is TRBV4-1, with D maybe TRBD1 (6 bases). The germline V and J ends were trimmed by 4 bases and 7 bases, with 16 bases remaining between them. The length of the CDR3 is 15 residues. Germline V gene sequence: CDR1 MGHRA, CDR2 YSYEKL. CDR3 nucleotide sequence: TGCGCCAGCAGCCCCGGCAGAGGGACAATTGAAAAACTGTTTTTT. Its protein product is CASSPGRGTIEKLFF.

The V call is TRBV27, the J call TRBJ2-1, with 8 bases matching TRBD2. Per the germline V gene, CDR1 is MNHEY and CDR2 is SMNVEV (reference sequence). This CDR3 is 14 amino acids long. V gave up 5 bases and J gave up 15 bases; unmatched junction bases: 15. The CDR3 DNA is TGTGCCAGCAGTAACTCACGGCTGGGACTAGGCCTGTTCTTC. This encodes CASSNSRLGLGLFF.

V gene TRBV19 combines with J gene TRBJ1-3, with 7 positions matching TRBD1. The germline V gene encodes CDR1 LNHDA and CDR2 SQIVND (reference sequence). J gave up 1 base and V 10 bases, and 1 base lay outside the gene matches. The CDR3 contains 12 residues. CDR3 in DNA: TGTGCCACACAGGGGTCTGGAAACACCATATATTTT. The encoded protein is CATQGSGNTIYF.

This clone showed up just a few times. The chain couples TRBV18 to TRBJ1-1, with 7 bases fitting TRBD1. Germline CDR1 reads KGHSH; CDR2 reads LQKENI. This CDR3 is 15 amino acids long. V shed 2 bases and J 1 base; nucleotides not matched to a gene: 4. CDR3 DNA sequence: TGTGCCAGCTCACCAGACAGGGCAAAGAACACTGAAGCTTTCTTT. As protein: CASSPDRAKNTEAFF.

This clone was observed a few times. The gene calls are TRBV7-9 and TRBJ2-7; the D gene is possibly TRBD1 (6 bases). Germline V gives CDR1 SEHNR, CDR2 FQNEAQ (reference sequence). V dropped 0 bases and J dropped 6 bases, with 6 bases sitting between them. CDR3 size: 12 residues. CDR3 DNA sequence: TGTGCCAGCAGCTTAGCAGGGGGCGAGCAGTACTTC. Translation gives CASSLAGGEQYF.

The gene calls are TRBV9 and TRBJ1-3; possible D gene TRBD1, 5 bases. This CDR3 contains 17 residues. The germline CDR1 and CDR2 sequences are SGDLS and YYNGEE. The V and J ends lost 3 bases and 0 bases respectively, with 16 bases between them. In nucleotides, the CDR3 is TGTGCCAGCAGCGATAAGAGAGGGACTGCCTCTGGAAACACCATATATTTT. This translates into CASSDKRGTASGNTIYF.

This clone was seen just once. This chain links TRBV6-5 with TRBJ1-6; tentatively, D is TRBD1 (6 bases). Germline CDR1 and CDR2: MNHEY and SVGAGI. This CDR3 spans 13 amino acids. The V end was cut by 10 bases, the J end by 4 bases, with 11 bases between. The CDR3 loop is CATSDRYNSPLHF. CDR3 coding DNA: TGTGCCACTTCGGACAGATATAATTCACCCCTCCACTTT.

The chain couples TRBV19 to TRBJ2-1; 8 nucleotides line up with TRBD1. The CDR3 contains 13 residues. Trimming at V came to 9 bases and at J to 7 bases, leaving 8 bases not matched to a gene. Germline assignment: CDR1 LNHDA and CDR2 SQIVND (reference sequence). Here the CDR3 DNA reads TGTGCCAGCCACGGCGGGACAGGAAATGAGCAGTTCTTC. Protein product: CASHGGTGNEQFF.

The CDR3 DNA reads TGTGCCTGGAGCCGGGGGGAAGGAACGGATACGCAGTATTTT. It translates to CAWSRGEGTDTQYF. The rearrangement joins TRBV30 to TRBJ2-3, with 7 positions matching TRBD2. The CDR3 totals 14 residues. V was pared by 3 bases and J by 6 bases, with 9 bases of the junction left unmatched. Germline V gives CDR1 GTSNPN, CDR2 SVGIG (reference sequence).

The chain combines TRBV27 with TRBJ1-6; D is undetermined. V lost 3 bases, J lost 7 bases, and 10 bases lay in between. Germline-derived CDR1 and CDR2 are MNHEY and SMNVEV (reference sequence). This CDR3 is built from 14 residues. As DNA, the CDR3 is TGTGCCAGCAGTTTGATAGTAGTGAATTCACCCCTCCACTTT. It encodes CASSLIVVNSPLHF.

The J gene is TRBJ1-5, the V gene TRBV7-2, with a tentative D call TRBD1 (5 bases). Germline V gene lookup returns CDR1 SGHTA and CDR2 FQGNSA. CDR3 length equals 14 residues. Trimming took 0 bases from V and 5 from J, leaving 8 bases between them. The CDR3 sequence: CASSLARADQPQHF. The CDR3 DNA sequence: TGTGCCAGCAGCTTAGCCAGGGCGGATCAGCCCCAGCATTTT. Complete variable domain (other parts from reference TRBV7-2 and TRBJ1-5): GAGVSQSPSNKVTEKGKDVELRCDPISGHTALYWYRQSLGQGLEFLIYFQGNSAPDKSGLPSDRFSAERTGGSVSTLTIQRTQQEDSAVYLCASSLARADQPQHFGDGTRLSIL.

The chain links TRBV2 to TRBJ2-2; 11 bases match TRBD2. The trim removed 6 bases at V and 0 bases at J, leaving 3 bases unmatched. CDR3 length equals 16 residues. The germline V gene encodes CDR1 SNHLY and CDR2 FYNNEI. The CDR3 DNA is TGTGCCAGCAGCGCGGGACTAGCGGCGAACACCGGGGAGCTGTTTTTT. Protein product: CASSAGLAANTGELFF.

The chain joins TRBV27 to TRBJ1-5; D ambiguous. The germline gives CDR1 MNHEY, CDR2 SMNVEV (reference sequence). The ends were cut back, 5 bases at V and 3 bases at J, with 11 bases in the middle. The CDR3 is 14 residues long. The CDR3 region has the DNA TGTGCCAGCAGTACCGGGTTCCTCAATCAGCCCCAGCATTTT. It translates to CASSTGFLNQPQHF.

V and J are TRBV27 and TRBJ2-7, with TRBD1 matching over 7 bases. CDR1 is MNHEY and CDR2 is SMNVEV in the germline V gene (reference sequence). V lost 8 bases, J lost 2 bases, and 9 bases stayed unmatched. The CDR3 covers 14 residues. DNA of the CDR3: TGTGCCAGCTTACCACGACAGGGTACCTACGAGCAGTACTTC. It is translated as CASLPRQGTYEQYF.

The V and J genes are TRBV6-2 or TRBV6-3 and TRBJ2-7; 9 nucleotides agree with TRBD2. The CDR3 has 14 residues. Germline CDR1 is MNHEY and CDR2 is SVGEGT. J was trimmed by 3 bases and V by 2 bases; bases with no gene match: 2. CDR3 amino acids: CASSYLSGSYEQYF. The CDR3 region has the DNA TGTGCCAGCAGTTACCTTAGCGGGAGCTACGAGCAGTACTTC.

This clone was seen just once. The V and J genes are TRBV29-1 and TRBJ1-2; 8 nucleotides align to TRBD1. CDR1 is SQVTM and CDR2 is ANQGSEA in the germline V gene. This CDR3 comprises 14 residues. With V trimmed by 5 bases and J by 4 bases, 9 bases remained unmatched. CDR3 coding DNA: TGCAGCGTTCCTAGACAGGGGCAGAGCTATGGCTACACCTTC. Translation gives CSVPRQGQSYGYTF.

This rearrangement joins TRBV6-5 to TRBJ2-7; 8 bases are shared with TRBD2. The J segment lost 3 bases and the V segment lost 0 bases, leaving 7 bases of the junction unmatched. Germline CDR1 and CDR2: MNHEY and SVGAGI. CDR3 length equals 16 residues. The CDR3 here is CASSYSIRGGSYEQYF. CDR3 nucleotides: TGTGCCAGCAGTTACTCGATACGGGGGGGGAGCTACGAGCAGTACTTC.

The chain employs TRBV24-1 and TRBJ2-3, with TRBD2 identical over 8 bases. CDR1 is KGHDR and CDR2 is SFDVKD in the germline V gene. V lost 4 bases, J lost 1 base, and 6 bases stayed unmatched. This CDR3 spans 16 amino acids. The DNA for the CDR3 is TGTGCCACCAGTGACCTGACTAGCGAAGGCACAGATACGCAGTATTTT. It is translated as CATSDLTSEGTDTQYF.

This clone was observed once. The chain carries TRBV5-1 and TRBJ2-6, with D maybe TRBD1 (5 bases). V was cut by 4 bases and J by 4 bases, with 15 bases left in between. CDR3 length: 16 residues. The germline V gene has CDR1 SGHRS and CDR2 YFSETQ. CDR3 protein: CASSVQTGSGANVLTF. In DNA, the CDR3 is TGCGCCAGCAGCGTTCAAACAGGATCCGGGGCCAACGTCCTGACTTTC.

This chain uses TRBV28 with TRBJ2-1, with a weak D call TRBD2 (7 bases). Between the trimmed V and J ends, which lost 6 bases and 2 bases, there was a span of 20 bases. The CDR3 sequence is 17 residues long. Per germline, CDR1 MDHEN and CDR2 SYDVKM. As DNA, the CDR3 is TGTGCCAGCAGCCCACCAGCGGGGACAAGCACCTACAATGAGCAGTTCTTC. Its protein is CASSPPAGTSTYNEQFF.

V is TRBV5-8 and J is TRBJ2-1; 10 positions agree with TRBD2. The CDR3 covers 15 residues. Germline CDR1 is SGHTS and CDR2 is YDEGEE. V shed 4 bases, J shed 4 bases, and the junction held 5 bases outside the gene matches. CDR3 in DNA: TGTGCCAGCAGCCAAGGACTAGCGGATTACAATGAGCAGTTCTTC. Amino acids: CASSQGLADYNEQFF.

Only a few counts were recorded for this clone. The rearrangement joins TRBV12-3 or TRBV12-4 to TRBJ1-2, with 7 bases that match TRBD1. The trim removed 6 bases at V and 4 bases at J, leaving 5 bases unmatched. The length of the CDR3 is 13 residues. CDR3 nucleotides: TGTGCCAGCAGCTCGACAGGGATCTATGGCTACACCTTC. It codes for CASSSTGIYGYTF.

This chain links TRBV14 with TRBJ2-1; a possible D gene is TRBD1 (5 bases). From germline, CDR1 is SGHDN and CDR2 FVKESK. There are 14 residues in the CDR3. V lost 2 bases to trimming and J lost 0 bases, with 5 bases between them. This CDR3 reads CASSQTGSYNEQFF. DNA of the CDR3: TGTGCCAGCAGCCAAACAGGCTCCTACAATGAGCAGTTCTTC.